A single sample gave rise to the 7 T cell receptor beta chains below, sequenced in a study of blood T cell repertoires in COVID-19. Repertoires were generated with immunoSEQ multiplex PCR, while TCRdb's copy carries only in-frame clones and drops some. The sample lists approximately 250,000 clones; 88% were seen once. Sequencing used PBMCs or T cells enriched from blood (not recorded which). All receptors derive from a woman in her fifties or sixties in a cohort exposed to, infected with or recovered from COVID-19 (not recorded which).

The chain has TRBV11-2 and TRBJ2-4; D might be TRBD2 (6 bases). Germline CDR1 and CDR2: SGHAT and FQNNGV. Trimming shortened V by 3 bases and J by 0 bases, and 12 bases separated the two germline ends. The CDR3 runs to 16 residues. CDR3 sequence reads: CASSFTGGRAKNIQYF. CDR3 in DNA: TGTGCCAGCAGCTTCACCGGGGGTCGAGCCAAAAACATTCAGTACTTC. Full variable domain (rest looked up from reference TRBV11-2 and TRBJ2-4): EAGVAQSPRYKIIEKRQSVAFWCNPISGHATLYWYQQILGQGPKLLIQFQNNGVVDDSQLPKDRFSAERLKGVDSTLKIQPAKLEDSAVYLCASSFTGGRAKNIQYFGAGTRLSVL.

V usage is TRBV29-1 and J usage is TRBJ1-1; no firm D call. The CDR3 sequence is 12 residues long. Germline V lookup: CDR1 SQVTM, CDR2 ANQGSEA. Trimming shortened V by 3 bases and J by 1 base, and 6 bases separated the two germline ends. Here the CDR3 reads CSVDFGNTEAFF. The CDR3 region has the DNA TGCAGCGTTGATTTCGGGAACACTGAAGCTTTCTTT.

The CDR3 DNA sequence: TGTGCCAGCAGTCCAACAGGGATGGTTAATGAAAAACTGTTTTTT. Translation gives CASSPTGMVNEKLFF. The chain combines TRBV2 with TRBJ1-4; D might be TRBD1 (6 bases). Germline assignment: CDR1 SNHLY and CDR2 FYNNEI. The V end was cut by 5 bases, the J end by 4 bases, with 14 bases between. This CDR3 region has 15 residues. Full variable domain (outside the CDR3, taken from reference TRBV2 and TRBJ1-4): EPEVTQTPSHQVTQMGQEVILRCVPISNHLYFYWYRQILGQKVEFLVSFYNNEISEKSEIFDDQFSVERPDGSNFTLKIRSTKLEDSAMYFCASSPTGMVNEKLFFGSGTQLSVL.

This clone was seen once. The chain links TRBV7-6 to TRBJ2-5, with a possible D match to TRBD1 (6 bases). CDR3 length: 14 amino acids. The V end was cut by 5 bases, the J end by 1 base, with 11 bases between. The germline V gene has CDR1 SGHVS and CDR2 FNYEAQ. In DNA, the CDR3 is TGTGCCAGCAGCAAAGGACAGAGCCAAGAGACCCAGTACTTC. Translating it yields CASSKGQSQETQYF.

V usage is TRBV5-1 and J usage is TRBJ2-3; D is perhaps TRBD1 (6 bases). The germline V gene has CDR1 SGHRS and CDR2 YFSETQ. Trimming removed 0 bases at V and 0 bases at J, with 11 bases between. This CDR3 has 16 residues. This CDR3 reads CASSLGGDTSTDTQYF. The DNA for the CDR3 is TGCGCCAGCAGCTTGGGTGGGGACACAAGCACAGATACGCAGTATTTT.

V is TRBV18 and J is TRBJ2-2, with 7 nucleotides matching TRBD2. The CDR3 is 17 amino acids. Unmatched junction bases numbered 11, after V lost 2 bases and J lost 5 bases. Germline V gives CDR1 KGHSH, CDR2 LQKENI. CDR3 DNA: TGTGCCAGCTCACCAAAGACCCCGCAGGGAGGGACCGGGGAGCTGTTTTTT. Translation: CASSPKTPQGGTGELFF. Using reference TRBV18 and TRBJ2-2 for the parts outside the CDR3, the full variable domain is NAGVMQNPRHLVRRRGQEARLRCSPMKGHSHVYWYRQLPEEGLKFMVYLQKENIIDESGMPKERFSAEFPKEGPSILRIQQVVRGDSAAYFCASSPKTPQGGTGELFFGEGSRLTVL.

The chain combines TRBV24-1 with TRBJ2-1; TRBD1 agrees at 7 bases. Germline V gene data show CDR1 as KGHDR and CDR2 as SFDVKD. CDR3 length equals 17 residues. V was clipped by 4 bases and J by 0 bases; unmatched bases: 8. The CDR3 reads CATSDPGGHSSYNEQFF. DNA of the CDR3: TGTGCCACCAGTGACCCAGGGGGTCATAGCTCCTACAATGAGCAGTTCTTC.